This TCR beta chain came from a study of shared clonotypes between healthy human individuals. Study information: Those who served as donors were two women and a few men between the ages of 18 and 49.

V lost 10 bases and J lost 2; bases outside the gene matches: 5. The CDR3 contains 13 residues. Germline CDR1 is LNHDA and CDR2 is SQIVND (reference sequence). Sequencing was at deep level. Clones were sequenced by immunoSEQ multiplex PCR, and TCRdb holds only the in-frame ones, with some missing. The table lists a few million clones, around 93% of them singletons. CD45RO-negative cells were positively selected for CCR7, leaving out terminally differentiated effector memory CD45RA+ cells. This clone was seen more than once but under ten times. The specimen was naive CD8+ T cells from PBMCs. The chain uses TRBV19 and TRBJ1-1; TRBD1 agrees at 9 bases. The sequence was collected from a young man in good health. Some clones in this sample may be carry-over from other donors' samples. The CDR3 loop reads CATWGQGNTEAFF. In DNA, the CDR3 is TGTGCCACTTGGGGACAGGGAAACACTGAAGCTTTCTTT.